This T cell receptor (beta chain) was profiled in a study of CD4 and CD8 cells across lung adenocarcinoma regions. Each CDR3 protein gets one entry after TCRdb re-called the PCR reads with MiXCR. The repertoire includes 4,500 or so distinct CDR3 sequences, around 45% of them detected once, and more than 13% sits in the top ten. Donors had localized lung adenocarcinoma, a non-small cell lung cancer. Trimming removed 5 bases from V and 0 bases from J; junction bases left unmatched: 6. CDR3 length: 16 amino acids. Germline V gene lookup returns CDR1 SGHVS and CDR2 FNYEAQ. This clonotype was obtained from a female donor with lung adenocarcinoma. The CD4 and CD8 labels of this study may be unreliable. This chain uses TRBV7-6 with TRBJ2-2; 7 bases map to TRBD2. Sequencing was done on a sample of CD4+ T cells from the margin of a lung tumor. CDR3 residues: CASSATSVANTGELFF. CDR3 nucleotide sequence: TGTGCCAGCAGCGCAACTAGCGTCGCGAACACCGGGGAGCTGTTTTTT. Full variable domain (rest looked up from reference TRBV7-6 and TRBJ2-2): GAGVSQSPRYKVTKRGQDVALRCDPISGHVSLYWYRQALGQGPEFLTYFNYEAQQDKSGLPNDRFSAERPEGSISTLTIQRTEQRDSAMYRCASSATSVANTGELFFGEGSRLTVL.